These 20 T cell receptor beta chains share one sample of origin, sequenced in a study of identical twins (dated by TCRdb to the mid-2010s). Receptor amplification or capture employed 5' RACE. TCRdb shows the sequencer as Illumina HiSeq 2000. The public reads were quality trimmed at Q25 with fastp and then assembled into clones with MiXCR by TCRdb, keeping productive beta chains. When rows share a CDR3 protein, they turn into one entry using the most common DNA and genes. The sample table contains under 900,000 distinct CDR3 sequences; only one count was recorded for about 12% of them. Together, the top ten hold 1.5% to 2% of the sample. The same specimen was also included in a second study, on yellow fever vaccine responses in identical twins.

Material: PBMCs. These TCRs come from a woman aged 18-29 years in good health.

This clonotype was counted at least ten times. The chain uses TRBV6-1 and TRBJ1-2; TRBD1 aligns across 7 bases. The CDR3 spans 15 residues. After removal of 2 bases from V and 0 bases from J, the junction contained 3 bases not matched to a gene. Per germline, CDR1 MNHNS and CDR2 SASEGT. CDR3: CASSELTGPNYGYTF. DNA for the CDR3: TGTGCCAGCAGTGAATTGACAGGGCCTAACTATGGCTACACCTTC.

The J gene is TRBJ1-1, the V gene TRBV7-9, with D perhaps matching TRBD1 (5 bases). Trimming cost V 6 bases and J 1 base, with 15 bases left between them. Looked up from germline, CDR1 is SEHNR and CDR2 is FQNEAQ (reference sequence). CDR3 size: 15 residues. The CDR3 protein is CASSLTDIQNTEAFF. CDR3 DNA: TGTGCCAGCAGTCTAACGGACATACAGAACACTGAAGCTTTCTTT.

CDR3 in DNA: TGCAGTGCTAGAAACATACTAAGAGGGAACACTGAAGCTTTCTTT. Its translation: CSARNILRGNTEAFF. This chain uses TRBV20-1 with TRBJ1-1; unclear D gene. This CDR3 contains 15 residues. Germline V lookup: CDR1 DFQATT, CDR2 SNEGSKA (reference sequence). Trimming left V 2 bases short and J 1 base short, with 14 bases between.

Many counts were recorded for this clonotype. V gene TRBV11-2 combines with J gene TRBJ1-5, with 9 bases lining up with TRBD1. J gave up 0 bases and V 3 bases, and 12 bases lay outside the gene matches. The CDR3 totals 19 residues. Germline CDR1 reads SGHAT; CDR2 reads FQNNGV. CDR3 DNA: TGTGCCAGCAGCTTTTACCGGGACAGGGCCGGGGTTAGCAATCAGCCCCAGCATTTT. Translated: CASSFYRDRAGVSNQPQHF.

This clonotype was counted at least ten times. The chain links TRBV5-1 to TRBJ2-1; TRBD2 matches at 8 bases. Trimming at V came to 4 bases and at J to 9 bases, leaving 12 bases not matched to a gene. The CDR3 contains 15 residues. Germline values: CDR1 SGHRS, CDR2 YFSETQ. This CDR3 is CASSLSGAVGFEQFF. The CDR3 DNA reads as TGCGCCAGCAGCCTTAGCGGGGCCGTCGGTTTTGAGCAGTTCTTC.

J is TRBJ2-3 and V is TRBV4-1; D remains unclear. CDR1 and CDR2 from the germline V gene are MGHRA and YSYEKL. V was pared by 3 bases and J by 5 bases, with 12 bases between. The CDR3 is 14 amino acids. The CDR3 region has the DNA TGCGCCAGCAGCCATTCGCCCACTGGAGATACGCAGTATTTT. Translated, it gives CASSHSPTGDTQYF.

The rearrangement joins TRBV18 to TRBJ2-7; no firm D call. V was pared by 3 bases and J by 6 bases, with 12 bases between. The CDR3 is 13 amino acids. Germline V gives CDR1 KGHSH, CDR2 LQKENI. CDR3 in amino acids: CASSPPSVGEQYF. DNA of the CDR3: TGTGCCAGCTCACCTCCCTCCGTGGGCGAGCAGTACTTC.

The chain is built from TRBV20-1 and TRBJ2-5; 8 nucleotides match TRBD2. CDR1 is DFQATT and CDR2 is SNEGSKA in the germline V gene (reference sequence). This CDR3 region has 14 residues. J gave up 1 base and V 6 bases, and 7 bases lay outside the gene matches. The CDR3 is CSARLASLQETQYF. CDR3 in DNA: TGCAGTGCGAGACTAGCGAGCCTCCAAGAGACCCAGTACTTC.

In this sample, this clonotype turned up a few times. CDR3 nucleotides: TGTGCCAGCTCCCCTGGGGGGACAAGCTTTGGCGAGCAGTACGTC. This codes for CASSPGGTSFGEQYV. The chain joins TRBV5-4 to TRBJ2-7; tentatively, D is TRBD1 or TRBD2 (6 bases each). The CDR3 runs 15 residues. Per germline, CDR1 SGHNT and CDR2 YYREEE (reference sequence). V was shortened by 7 bases and J by 6 bases, with 23 bases between the two germline ends.

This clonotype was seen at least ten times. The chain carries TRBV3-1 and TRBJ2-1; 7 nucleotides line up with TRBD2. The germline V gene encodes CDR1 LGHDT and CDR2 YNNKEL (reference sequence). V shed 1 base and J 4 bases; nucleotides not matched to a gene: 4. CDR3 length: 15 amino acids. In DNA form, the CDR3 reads TGTGCCAGCAGCCAAGGGCTAGCGGAGTACAATGAGCAGTTCTTC. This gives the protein CASSQGLAEYNEQFF.

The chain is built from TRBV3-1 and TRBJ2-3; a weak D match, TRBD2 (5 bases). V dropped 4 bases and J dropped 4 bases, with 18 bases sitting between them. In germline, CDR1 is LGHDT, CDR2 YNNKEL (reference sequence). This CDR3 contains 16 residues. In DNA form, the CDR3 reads TGTGCCAGCAGCCTCCAACTAGTATCTGCATCAGATACGCAGTATTTT. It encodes CASSLQLVSASDTQYF.

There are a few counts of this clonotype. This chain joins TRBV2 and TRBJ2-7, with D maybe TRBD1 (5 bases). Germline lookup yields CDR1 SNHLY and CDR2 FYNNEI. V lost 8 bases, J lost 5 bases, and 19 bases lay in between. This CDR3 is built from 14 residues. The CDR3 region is CASSRGQGRHEQYV. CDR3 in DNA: TGTGCCAGCTCTAGGGGCCAGGGAAGGCACGAGCAGTACGTC.

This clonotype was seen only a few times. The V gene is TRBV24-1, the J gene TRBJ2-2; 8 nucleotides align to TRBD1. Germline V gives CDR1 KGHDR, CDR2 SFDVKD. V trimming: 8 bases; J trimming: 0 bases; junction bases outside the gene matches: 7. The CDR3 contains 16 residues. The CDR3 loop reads CATMRTGSSNTGELFF. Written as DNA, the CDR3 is TGTGCCACCATGAGGACAGGGTCGTCGAACACCGGGGAGCTGTTTTTT.

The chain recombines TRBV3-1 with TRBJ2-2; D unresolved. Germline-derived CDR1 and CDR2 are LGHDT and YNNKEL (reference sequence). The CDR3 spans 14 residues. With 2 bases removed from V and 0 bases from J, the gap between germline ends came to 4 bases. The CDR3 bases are TGTGCCAGCAGCCAACTGACGAACACCGGGGAGCTGTTTTTT. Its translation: CASSQLTNTGELFF.

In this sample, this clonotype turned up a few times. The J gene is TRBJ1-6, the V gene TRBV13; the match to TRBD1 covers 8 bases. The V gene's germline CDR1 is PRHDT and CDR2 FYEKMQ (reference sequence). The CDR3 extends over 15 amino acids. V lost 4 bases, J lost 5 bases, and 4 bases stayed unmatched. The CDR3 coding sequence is TGTGCCAGCAGCTGGGGACAGGAAAATAATTCACCCCTCCACTTT. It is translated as CASSWGQENNSPLHF.

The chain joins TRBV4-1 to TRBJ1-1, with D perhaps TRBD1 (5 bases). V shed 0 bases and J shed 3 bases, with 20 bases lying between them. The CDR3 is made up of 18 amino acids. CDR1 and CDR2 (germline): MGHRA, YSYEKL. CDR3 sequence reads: CASSQDRGRVAQDTEAFF. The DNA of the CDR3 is TGCGCCAGCAGCCAAGATAGGGGCAGGGTTGCCCAGGACACTGAAGCTTTCTTT.

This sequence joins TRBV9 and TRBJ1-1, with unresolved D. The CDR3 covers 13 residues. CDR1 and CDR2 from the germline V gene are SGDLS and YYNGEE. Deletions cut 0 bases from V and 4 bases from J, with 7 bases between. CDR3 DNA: TGTGCCAGCAGCGTAGTTTTAGGCACTGAAGCTTTCTTT. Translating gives CASSVVLGTEAFF.

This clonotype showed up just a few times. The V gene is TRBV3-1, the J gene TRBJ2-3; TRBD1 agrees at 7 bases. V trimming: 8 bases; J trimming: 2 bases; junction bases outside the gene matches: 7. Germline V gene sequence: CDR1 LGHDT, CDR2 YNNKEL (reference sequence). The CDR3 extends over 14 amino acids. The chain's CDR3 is CASSDRRYTDTQYF. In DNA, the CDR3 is TGTGCCAGCTCGGACAGGAGGTACACAGATACGCAGTATTTT.

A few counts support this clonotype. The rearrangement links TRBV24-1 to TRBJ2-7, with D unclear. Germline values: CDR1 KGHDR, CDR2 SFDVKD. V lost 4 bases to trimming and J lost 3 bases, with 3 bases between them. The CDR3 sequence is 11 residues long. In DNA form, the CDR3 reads TGTGCCACCAGTGACCACTACGAGCAGTACTTC. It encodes CATSDHYEQYF.

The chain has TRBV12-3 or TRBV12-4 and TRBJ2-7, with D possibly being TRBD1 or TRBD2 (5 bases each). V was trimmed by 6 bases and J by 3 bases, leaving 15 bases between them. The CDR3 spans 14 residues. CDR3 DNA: TGTGCCAGCAGCCTTAGGGACCAGGACTACGAGCAGTACTTC. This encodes CASSLRDQDYEQYF.